The following is a TCR beta chain sequence with its context. Noted time point: newly diagnosed GD, antithyroid drugs for less than 3 months. PBMCs provided the RNA from which the TCR library was made. Germline V CDR1 and CDR2: LGHDT, YNNKEL (reference sequence). The V and J ends lost 1 base and 1 base respectively, with 8 bases between them. The CDR3 is 14 amino acids. The sample comes from a study of regulatory T cells in long-lasting Graves disease. Arm-PCR of CDR3 regions and iRepertoire HTBI primers were the basis on which TCR beta libraries were built. TCRdb fed the multiplex PCR reads into MiXCR, producing one record per CDR3 protein. The sample yields a few hundred thousand distinct CDR3 sequences, 13% seen once. This sample also belongs to another study, concerning T cells in Graves' hyperthyroidism and ophthalmopathy. That study reports: Orbital computed tomography, thyroid ultrasound, serum thyroxine and TRAb, and clinical symptoms together informed the diagnoses. HTBI primers drove first-round RT-PCR of the TCR CDR3.

This material consisted of peripheral blood mononuclear cells (PBMCs), taken at new diagnosis, from a patient treated with antithyroid drugs. This chain uses TRBV3-1 with TRBJ2-7; the D gene is possibly TRBD2 (6 bases). The receptor's source is a man aged 25 to 40 with Graves disease. The CDR3 DNA sequence: TGTGCCAGCAGCCAAGCGGGAGAATCCTACGAGCAGTACTTC. Its protein product is CASSQAGESYEQYF.